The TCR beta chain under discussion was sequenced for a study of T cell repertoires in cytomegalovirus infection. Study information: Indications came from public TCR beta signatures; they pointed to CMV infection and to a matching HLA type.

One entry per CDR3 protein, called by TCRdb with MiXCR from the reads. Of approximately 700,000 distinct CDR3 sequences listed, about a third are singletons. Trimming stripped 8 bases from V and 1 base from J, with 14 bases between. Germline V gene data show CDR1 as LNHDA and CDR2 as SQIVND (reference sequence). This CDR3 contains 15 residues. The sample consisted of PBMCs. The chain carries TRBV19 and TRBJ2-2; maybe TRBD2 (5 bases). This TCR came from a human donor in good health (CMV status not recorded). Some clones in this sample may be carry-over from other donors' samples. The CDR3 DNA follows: TGTGCCAGTTCGAGCCTAAGCGGGAACACCGGGGAGCTGTTTTTT. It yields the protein CASSSLSGNTGELFF.